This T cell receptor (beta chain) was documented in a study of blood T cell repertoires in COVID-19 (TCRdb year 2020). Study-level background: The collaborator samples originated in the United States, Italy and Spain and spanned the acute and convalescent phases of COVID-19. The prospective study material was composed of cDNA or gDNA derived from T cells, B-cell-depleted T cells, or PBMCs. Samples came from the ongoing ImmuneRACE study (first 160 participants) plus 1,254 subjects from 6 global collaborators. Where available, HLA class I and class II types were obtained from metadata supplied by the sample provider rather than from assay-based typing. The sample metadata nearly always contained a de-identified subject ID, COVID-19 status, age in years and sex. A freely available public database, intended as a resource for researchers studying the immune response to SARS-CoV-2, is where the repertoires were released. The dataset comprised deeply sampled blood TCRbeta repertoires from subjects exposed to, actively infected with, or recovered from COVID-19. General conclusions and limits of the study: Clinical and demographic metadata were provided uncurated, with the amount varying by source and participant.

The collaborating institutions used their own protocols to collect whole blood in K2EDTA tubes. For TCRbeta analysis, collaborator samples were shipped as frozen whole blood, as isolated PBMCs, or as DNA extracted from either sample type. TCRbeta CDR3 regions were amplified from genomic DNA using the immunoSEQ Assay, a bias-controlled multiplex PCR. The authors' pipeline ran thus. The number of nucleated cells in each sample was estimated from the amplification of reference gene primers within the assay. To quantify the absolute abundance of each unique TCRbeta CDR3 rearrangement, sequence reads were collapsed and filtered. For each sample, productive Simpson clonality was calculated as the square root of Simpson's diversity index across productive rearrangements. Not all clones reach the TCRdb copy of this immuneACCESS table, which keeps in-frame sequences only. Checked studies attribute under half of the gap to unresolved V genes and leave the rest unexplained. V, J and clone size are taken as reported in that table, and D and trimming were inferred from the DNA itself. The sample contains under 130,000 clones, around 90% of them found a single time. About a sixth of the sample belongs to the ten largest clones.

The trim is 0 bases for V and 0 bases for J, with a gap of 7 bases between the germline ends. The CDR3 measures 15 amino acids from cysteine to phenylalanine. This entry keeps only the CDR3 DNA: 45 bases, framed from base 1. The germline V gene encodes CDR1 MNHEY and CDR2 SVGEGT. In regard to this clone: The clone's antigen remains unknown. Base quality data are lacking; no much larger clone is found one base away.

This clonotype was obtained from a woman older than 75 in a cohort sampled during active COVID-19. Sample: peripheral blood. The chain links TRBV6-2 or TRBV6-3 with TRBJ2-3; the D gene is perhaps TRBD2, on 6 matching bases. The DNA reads TGTGCCAGCAGTTACTCGGAGGGCAGCACAGATACGCAGTATTTT. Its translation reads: CASSYSEGSTDTQYF.